This record covers a single TCR beta chain. Clones were sequenced by immunoSEQ multiplex PCR, and TCRdb holds only the in-frame ones, with some missing. The sample lists 250,000 or so clones; roughly 82% were seen once. The data belong to a study of blood T cell repertoires in COVID-19. The overall study: Donors in the United States, Italy and Spain gave samples during acute or convalescent COVID-19.

V shed 3 bases and J shed 2 bases, with 10 bases lying between them. There are 13 residues in the CDR3. Germline CDR1 GTSNPN, CDR2 SVGIG (reference sequence). Sample: peripheral blood. The genes are TRBV30 and TRBJ1-2; D not certain. The sequence came from a woman aged 70-85 years with acute or convalescent COVID-19. The CDR3 DNA sequence: TGTGCCTGGAGGACACATGTAAACTATGGCTACACCTTC. It encodes CAWRTHVNYGYTF. Together with reference TRBV30 and TRBJ1-2, the CDR3 gives the full variable domain: SQTIHQWPATLVQPVGSPLSLECTVEGTSNPNLYWYRQAAGRGLQLLFYSVGIGQISSEVPQNLSASRPQDRQFILSSKKLLLSDSGFYLCAWRTHVNYGYTFGSGTRLTVV.